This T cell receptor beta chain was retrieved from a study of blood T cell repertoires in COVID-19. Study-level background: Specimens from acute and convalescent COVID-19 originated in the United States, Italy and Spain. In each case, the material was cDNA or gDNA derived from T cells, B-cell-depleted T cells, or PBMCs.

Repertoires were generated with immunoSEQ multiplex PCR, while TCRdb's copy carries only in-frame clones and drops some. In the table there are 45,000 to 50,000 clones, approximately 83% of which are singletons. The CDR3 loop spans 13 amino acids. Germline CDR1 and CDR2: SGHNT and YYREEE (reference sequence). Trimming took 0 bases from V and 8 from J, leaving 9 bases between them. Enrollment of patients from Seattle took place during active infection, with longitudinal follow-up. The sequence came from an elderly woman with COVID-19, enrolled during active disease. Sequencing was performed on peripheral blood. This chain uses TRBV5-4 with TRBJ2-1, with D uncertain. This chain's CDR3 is CASSLGLGDEQFF. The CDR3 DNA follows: TGTGCCAGCAGCTTGGGGCTAGGAGATGAGCAGTTCTTC.